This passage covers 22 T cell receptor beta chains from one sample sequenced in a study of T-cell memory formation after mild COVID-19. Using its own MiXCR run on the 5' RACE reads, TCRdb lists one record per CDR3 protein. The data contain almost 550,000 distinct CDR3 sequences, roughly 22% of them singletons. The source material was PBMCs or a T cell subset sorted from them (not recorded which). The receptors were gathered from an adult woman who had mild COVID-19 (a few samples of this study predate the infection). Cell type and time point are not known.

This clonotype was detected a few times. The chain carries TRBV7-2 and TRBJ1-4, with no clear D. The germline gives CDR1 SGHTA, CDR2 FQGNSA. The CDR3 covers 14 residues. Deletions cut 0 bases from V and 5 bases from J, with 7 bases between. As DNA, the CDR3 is TGTGCCAGCAGCTTAGCAGGCGCAAATGAAAAACTGTTTTTT. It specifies CASSLAGANEKLFF. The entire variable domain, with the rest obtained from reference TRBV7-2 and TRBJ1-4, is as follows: GAGVSQSPSNKVTEKGKDVELRCDPISGHTALYWYRQSLGQGLEFLIYFQGNSAPDKSGLPSDRFSAERTGGSVSTLTIQRTQQEDSAVYLCASSLAGANEKLFFGSGTQLSVL.

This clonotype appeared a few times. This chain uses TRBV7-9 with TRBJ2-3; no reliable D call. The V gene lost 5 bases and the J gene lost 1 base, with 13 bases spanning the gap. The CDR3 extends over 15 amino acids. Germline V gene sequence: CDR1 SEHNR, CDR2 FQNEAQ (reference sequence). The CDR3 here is CASSGESLRTDTQYF. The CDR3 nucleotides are TGTGCCAGCAGCGGTGAAAGCCTTCGCACAGATACGCAGTATTTT. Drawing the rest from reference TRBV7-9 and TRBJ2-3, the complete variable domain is DTGVSQNPRHKITKRGQNVTFRCDPISEHNRLYWYRQTLGQGPEFLTYFQNEAQLEKSRLLSDRFSAERPKGSFSTLEIQRTEQGDSAMYLCASSGESLRTDTQYFGPGTRLTVL.

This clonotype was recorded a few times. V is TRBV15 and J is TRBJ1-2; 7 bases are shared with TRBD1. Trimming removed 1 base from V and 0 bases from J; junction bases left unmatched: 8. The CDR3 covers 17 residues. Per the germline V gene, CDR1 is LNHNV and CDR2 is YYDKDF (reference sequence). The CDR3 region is CATSRAPGQFSNYGYTF. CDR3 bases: TGTGCCACCAGCAGAGCACCGGGACAGTTCTCTAACTATGGCTACACCTTC.

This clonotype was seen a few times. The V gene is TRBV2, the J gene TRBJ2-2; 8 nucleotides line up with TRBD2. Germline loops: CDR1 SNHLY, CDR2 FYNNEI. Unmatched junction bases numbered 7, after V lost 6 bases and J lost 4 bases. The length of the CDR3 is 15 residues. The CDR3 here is CASSESGRVTGELFF. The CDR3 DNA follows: TGTGCCAGCAGCGAGAGCGGGAGAGTCACCGGGGAGCTGTTTTTT.

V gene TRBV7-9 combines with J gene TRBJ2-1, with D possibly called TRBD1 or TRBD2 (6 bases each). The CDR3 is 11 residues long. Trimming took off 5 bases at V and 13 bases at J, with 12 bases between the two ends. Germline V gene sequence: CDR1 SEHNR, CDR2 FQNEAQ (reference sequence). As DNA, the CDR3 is TGTGCCAGCAGCCCCGGAGGGGGACAGTTCTTC. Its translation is CASSPGGGQFF.

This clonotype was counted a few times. The DNA of the CDR3 is TGCAGTGCTAGAGAAGGGACTAGCGGGGGGGCAAGTGAGCAGTTCTTC. Encoded protein: CSAREGTSGGASEQFF. J is TRBJ2-1 and V is TRBV20-1; 16 nucleotides align to TRBD2. Germline CDR1 and CDR2: DFQATT and SNEGSKA (reference sequence). Losses at the gene ends were 0 bases for V and 9 bases for J; bases not matched to a gene: 5. CDR3 size: 16 residues.

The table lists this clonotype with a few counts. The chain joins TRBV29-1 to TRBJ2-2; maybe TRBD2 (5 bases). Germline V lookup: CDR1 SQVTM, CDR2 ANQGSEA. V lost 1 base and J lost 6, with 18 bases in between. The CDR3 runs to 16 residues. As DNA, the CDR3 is TGCAGCGTTGAAGTTTGGGGAGTCCGGGGAGCCGGGGAGCTGTTTTTT. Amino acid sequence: CSVEVWGVRGAGELFF.

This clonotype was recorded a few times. The chain's CDR3 is CSAAKGLAVGEYYEQYF. CDR3 DNA sequence: TGCAGTGCTGCTAAGGGACTAGCGGTAGGGGAATACTACGAGCAGTACTTC. The chain recombines TRBV20-1 with TRBJ2-7; 11 bases line up with TRBD2. Germline values: CDR1 DFQATT, CDR2 SNEGSKA (reference sequence). V lost 5 bases and J lost 3; bases outside the gene matches: 15. The CDR3 loop spans 17 amino acids.

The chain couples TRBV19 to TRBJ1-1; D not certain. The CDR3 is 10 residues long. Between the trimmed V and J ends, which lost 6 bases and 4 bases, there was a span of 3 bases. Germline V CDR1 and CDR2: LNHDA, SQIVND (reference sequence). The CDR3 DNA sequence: TGTGCCAGTAGGGGCACTGAAGCTTTCTTT. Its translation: CASRGTEAFF.

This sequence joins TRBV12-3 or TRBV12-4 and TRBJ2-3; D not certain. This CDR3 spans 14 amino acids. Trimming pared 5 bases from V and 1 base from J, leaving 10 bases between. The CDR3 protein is CASSPHRRTDTQYF. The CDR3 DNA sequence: TGTGCCAGCAGTCCCCACCGACGCACAGATACGCAGTATTTT.

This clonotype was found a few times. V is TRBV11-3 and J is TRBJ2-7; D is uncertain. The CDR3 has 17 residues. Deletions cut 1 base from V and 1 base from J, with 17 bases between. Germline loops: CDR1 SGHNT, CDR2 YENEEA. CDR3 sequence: CASSLGVLLGRSYEQYF. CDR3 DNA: TGTGCCAGCAGCTTAGGGGTTCTACTGGGCAGGTCCTACGAGCAGTACTTC.

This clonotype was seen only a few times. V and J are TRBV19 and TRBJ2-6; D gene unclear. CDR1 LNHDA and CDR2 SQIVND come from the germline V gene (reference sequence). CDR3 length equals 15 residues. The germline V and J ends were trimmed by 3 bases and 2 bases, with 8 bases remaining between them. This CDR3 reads CASSIELTGANVLTF. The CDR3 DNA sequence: TGTGCCAGTAGTATCGAGTTAACTGGGGCCAACGTCCTGACTTTC.

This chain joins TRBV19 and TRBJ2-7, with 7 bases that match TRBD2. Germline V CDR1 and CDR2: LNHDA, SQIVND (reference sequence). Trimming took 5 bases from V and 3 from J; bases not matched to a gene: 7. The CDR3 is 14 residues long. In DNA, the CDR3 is TGTGCCAGTAGTTCACGGACTAGTTTCTACGAGCAGTACTTC. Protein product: CASSSRTSFYEQYF.

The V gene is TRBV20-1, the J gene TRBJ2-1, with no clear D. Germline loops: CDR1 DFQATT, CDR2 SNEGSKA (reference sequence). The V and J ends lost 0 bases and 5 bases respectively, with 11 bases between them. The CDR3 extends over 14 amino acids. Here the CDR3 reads CSARELSTHNEQFF. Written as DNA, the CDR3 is TGCAGTGCTAGAGAGCTAAGTACCCACAATGAGCAGTTCTTC.

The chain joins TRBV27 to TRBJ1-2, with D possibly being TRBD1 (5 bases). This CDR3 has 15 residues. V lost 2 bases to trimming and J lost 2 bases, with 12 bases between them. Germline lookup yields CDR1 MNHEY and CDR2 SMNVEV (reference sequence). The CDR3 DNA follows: TGTGCCAGCAGTTTAATAGGGACGGCGAACTATGGCTACACCTTC. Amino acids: CASSLIGTANYGYTF.

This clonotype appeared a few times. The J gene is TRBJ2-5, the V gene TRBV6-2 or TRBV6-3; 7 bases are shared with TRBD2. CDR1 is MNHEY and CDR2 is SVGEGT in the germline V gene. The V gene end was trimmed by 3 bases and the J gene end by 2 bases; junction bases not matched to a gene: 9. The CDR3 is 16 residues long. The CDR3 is CASSYSLSGRQETQYF. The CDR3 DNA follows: TGTGCCAGCAGTTATTCTCTCTCCGGGAGGCAAGAGACCCAGTACTTC.

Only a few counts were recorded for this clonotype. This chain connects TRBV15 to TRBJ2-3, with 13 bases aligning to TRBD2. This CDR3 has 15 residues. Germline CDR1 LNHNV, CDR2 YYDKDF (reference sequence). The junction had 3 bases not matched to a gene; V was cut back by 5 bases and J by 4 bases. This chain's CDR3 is CATSPGLAGPDTQYF. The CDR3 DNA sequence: TGTGCCACCAGCCCGGGACTAGCGGGGCCAGATACGCAGTATTTT.

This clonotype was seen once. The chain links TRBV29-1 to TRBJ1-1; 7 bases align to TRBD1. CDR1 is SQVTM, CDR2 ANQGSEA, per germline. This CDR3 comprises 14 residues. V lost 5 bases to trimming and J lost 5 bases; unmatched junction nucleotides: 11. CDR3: CSVRQGGAGTEAFF. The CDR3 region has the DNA TGCAGCGTTCGACAGGGAGGGGCAGGGACTGAAGCTTTCTTT.

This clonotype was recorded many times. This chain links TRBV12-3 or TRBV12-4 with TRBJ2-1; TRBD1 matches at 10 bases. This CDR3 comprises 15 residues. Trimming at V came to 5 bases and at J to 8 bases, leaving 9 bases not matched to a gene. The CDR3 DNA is TGTGCCAGCAGTACATCAGCCGGGACAGGGGATGAGCAGTTCTTC. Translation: CASSTSAGTGDEQFF.

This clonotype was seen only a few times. This chain's CDR3 is CASSGGEFGETQYF. In nucleotides, the CDR3 is TGCGCCAGCAGCGGAGGGGAATTCGGAGAGACCCAGTACTTC. The chain is built from TRBV5-1 and TRBJ2-5; the D gene is possibly TRBD2 (6 bases). Germline loops: CDR1 SGHRS, CDR2 YFSETQ. With 4 bases removed from V and 4 bases from J, the gap between germline ends came to 14 bases. CDR3 size: 14 residues.

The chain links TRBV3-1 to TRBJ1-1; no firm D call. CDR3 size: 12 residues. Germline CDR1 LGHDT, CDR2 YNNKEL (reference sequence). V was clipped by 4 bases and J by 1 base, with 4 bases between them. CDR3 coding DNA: TGTGCCAGCAGCCGCAAGAACACTGAAGCTTTCTTT. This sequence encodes CASSRKNTEAFF.

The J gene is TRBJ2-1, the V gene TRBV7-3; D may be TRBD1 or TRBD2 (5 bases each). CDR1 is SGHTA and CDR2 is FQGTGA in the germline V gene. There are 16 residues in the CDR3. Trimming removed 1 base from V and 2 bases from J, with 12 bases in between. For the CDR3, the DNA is TGTGCCAGCAGCTTAAAGCCCCAGGGAGCCTACAATGAGCAGTTCTTC. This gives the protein CASSLKPQGAYNEQFF.